The rows below give T cell receptor beta chains drawn from one sample of a study of CD8 T cells in Susac syndrome. TCRdb analysed the immunoSEQ multiplex PCR reads with MiXCR anew, one entry per CDR3 protein. The profile covers 120,000 or so distinct CDR3 sequences, with about 95% appearing a single time and approximately 0.12% taken by the ten largest. Sequenced sample: CD4+ T cells from PBMCs. The receptors come from a human donor with multiple sclerosis. Both conserved end residues are part of each CDR3. A D gene is named only where the DNA matches it firmly. Rows give clone size only sometimes, using once, few, many, or a class for an expanded clone.

abundance	d_gene	v_gene	j_gene	CDR3aa	CDR3nt
-	-	TRBV4-1	TRBJ2-2	CASSQEIGGRAGELFF	TGCGCCAGCAGCCAAGAGATTGGGGGGCGGGCCGGGGAGCTGTTTTTT
-	-	TRBV7-8	TRBJ2-1	CASSFVDSSPSYNEQFF	TGTGCCAGCAGCTTTGTTGATAGCTCTCCTTCCTACAATGAGCAGTTCTTC
-	-	TRBV5-1	TRBJ1-2	CASSTGTVRGYTF	TGCGCCAGCAGCACCGGGACGGTACGGGGCTACACCTTC
-	-	TRBV29-1	TRBJ1-1	CSVVSQGGTEAFF	TGCAGCGTTGTCAGCCAGGGTGGAACTGAAGCTTTCTTT
-	-	TRBV20-1	TRBJ1-1	CSARVRWGTEAFF	TGCAGTGCTAGAGTCCGTTGGGGGACTGAAGCTTTCTTT
-	-	TRBV20-1	TRBJ2-3	CSASRRRPTDTQYF	TGCAGTGCTAGCCGGAGGAGGCCCACAGATACGCAGTATTTT
-	-	TRBV2	TRBJ1-2	CASSERWATYGYTF	TGTGCCAGCAGTGAGCGGTGGGCTACCTATGGCTACACCTTC
-	TRBD2	TRBV10-3	TRBJ2-3	CAISESGRGIVDTQYF	TGTGCCATCAGTGAGTCGGGGCGGGGGATTGTAGATACGCAGTATTTT
-	-	TRBV6-1	TRBJ1-2	CAIWGDGYTF	TGTGCCATTTGGGGGGATGGCTACACCTTC
-	-	TRBV27	TRBJ1-2	CASRGVLNYGYTF	TGTGCCAGCAGAGGGGTCCTAAACTATGGCTACACCTTC
-	TRBD1	TRBV11-2	TRBJ2-7	CASSFNRVSGQGGLEQYF	TGTGCCAGCAGCTTCAACCGGGTGTCGGGACAGGGTGGGCTCGAGCAGTACTTC
-	-	TRBV30	TRBJ1-2	CAWKTGFGYTF	TGTGCCTGGAAAACAGGGTTTGGCTACACCTTC
-	-	TRBV6-5	TRBJ2-7	CASSYSAGSYEQYF	TGTGCCAGCAGTTACTCGGCAGGGTCCTACGAGCAGTACTTC
-	-	TRBV12-3/TRBV12-4	TRBJ1-1	CASSLQVDNTEAFF	TGTGCCAGCAGTTTACAAGTAGATAACACTGAAGCTTTCTTT
-	-	TRBV10-3	TRBJ2-7	CAIRTLYEQYF	TGTGCCATCAGAACCCTCTACGAGCAGTACTTC
-	-	TRBV15	TRBJ2-5	CATSRDPNGRETQYF	TGTGCCACCAGCAGAGATCCAAATGGACGAGAGACCCAGTACTTC
-	TRBD2	TRBV3-1	TRBJ2-1	CASSPRSGRTSEQFF	TGTGCCAGCAGTCCCAGGAGCGGGAGGACTAGTGAGCAGTTCTTC
-	TRBD1	TRBV30	TRBJ1-1	CAGVGGGKNTEAFF	TGTGCCGGAGTCGGAGGGGGCAAGAACACTGAAGCTTTCTTT
-	TRBD2	TRBV10-3	TRBJ2-2	CAISGLAGGDTGELFF	TGTGCCATCAGTGGACTAGCGGGAGGGGACACCGGGGAGCTGTTTTTT
-	-	TRBV3-1	TRBJ2-7	CASSQVTGPYEQYF	TGTGCCAGCAGCCAGGTGACAGGACCCTACGAGCAGTACTTC
-	TRBD2	TRBV15	TRBJ2-7	CATSIEPPGSGGSYEQYF	TGTGCCACCAGCATTGAGCCCCCGGGTAGCGGGGGATCCTACGAGCAGTACTTC
-	TRBD2	TRBV5-1	TRBJ2-3	CASSLRASGGTDTQYF	TGCGCCAGCAGCTTGAGAGCTAGCGGGGGCACAGATACGCAGTATTTT
-	TRBD1	TRBV3-1	TRBJ2-5	CASSQEWTGRRETQYF	TGTGCCAGCAGCCAAGAATGGACAGGGAGAAGAGAGACCCAGTACTTC
-	TRBD1	TRBV30	TRBJ2-7	CAWSKPRTGLIYEQYF	TGTGCCTGGAGTAAACCGCGGACAGGTTTAATCTACGAGCAGTACTTC
once	TRBD2	TRBV7-6	TRBJ2-3	CASSPSGSETDTQYF	TGTGCCAGCAGTCCTAGCGGGTCAGAGACAGATACGCAGTATTTT
-	-	TRBV30	TRBJ1-5	CAWSRQGMDNQPQHF	TGTGCCTGGAGTAGGCAGGGGATGGACAATCAGCCCCAGCATTTT
few	-	TRBV11-2	TRBJ1-4	CASSYRAYNEKLFF	TGTGCCAGCAGCTATCGGGCCTATAATGAAAAACTGTTTTTT
-	-	TRBV30	TRBJ2-3	CACSTGDTQYF	TGTGCCTGCTCCACAGGAGATACGCAGTATTTT
-	-	TRBV29-1	TRBJ1-2	CSGIRAGYGYTF	TGCAGCGGGATTAGGGCCGGCTATGGCTACACCTTC
once	-	TRBV6-5	TRBJ1-2	CASSWGIGDYGYTF	TGTGCCAGCAGTTGGGGGATTGGCGACTATGGCTACACCTTC
-	-	TRBV20-1	TRBJ2-1	CSAWREPYNEQFF	TGCAGTGCATGGAGGGAACCCTACAATGAGCAGTTCTTC
-	-	TRBV30	TRBJ1-1	CAWVGRGPTEAFF	TGTGCCTGGGTTGGGCGGGGGCCCACTGAAGCTTTCTTT
-	-	TRBV12-3/TRBV12-4	TRBJ1-5	CASSPQEAGDQPQHF	TGTGCCAGCAGTCCCCAGGAGGCGGGGGATCAGCCCCAGCATTTT
-	TRBD2	TRBV12-3/TRBV12-4	TRBJ2-5	CASSPRGGPETQYF	TGTGCCAGCAGCCCCCGGGGGGGCCCAGAGACCCAGTACTTC
-	TRBD2	TRBV4-3	TRBJ2-1	CASSQGGGSGNEQFF	TGCGCCAGCAGCCAGGGGGGGGGTAGCGGCAATGAGCAGTTCTTC
-	-	TRBV7-9	TRBJ2-1	CASTRGGTVNEQFF	TGTGCCAGCACCCGAGGAGGGACGGTCAATGAGCAGTTCTTC
-	-	TRBV5-4	TRBJ2-1	CASSRVSGFRNNEQFF	TGTGCCAGCAGCCGCGTGTCAGGGTTCAGGAACAATGAGCAGTTCTTC
-	-	TRBV5-4	TRBJ2-3	CASSSARSTDTQYF	TGTGCCAGCAGCTCGGCGCGTAGCACAGATACGCAGTATTTT
-	-	TRBV7-3	TRBJ1-1	CASSEQESNTEAFF	TGTGCCAGCAGCGAACAGGAATCGAACACTGAAGCTTTCTTT
-	-	TRBV6-5	TRBJ2-1	CASRGYNEQFF	TGTGCCAGCAGGGGCTACAATGAGCAGTTCTTC
-	-	TRBV30	TRBJ1-5	CAWGGGSMNQPQHF	TGTGCCTGGGGAGGGGGTTCAATGAATCAGCCCCAGCATTTT
-	-	TRBV29-1	TRBJ2-7	CSVARAGDEQYF	TGCAGCGTCGCCAGGGCCGGGGACGAGCAGTACTTC
-	-	TRBV6-5	TRBJ2-7	CASRPSGPQSYEQYF	TGTGCCAGCAGACCGTCCGGGCCTCAATCCTACGAGCAGTACTTC
-	TRBD2	TRBV9	TRBJ2-1	CASSVEGTSGSYNEQFF	TGTGCCAGCAGCGTAGAGGGGACTAGCGGGAGCTACAATGAGCAGTTCTTC
-	TRBD1	TRBV18	TRBJ1-5	CASSPDRGSNQPQHF	TGTGCCAGCTCACCGGACAGGGGGAGCAATCAGCCCCAGCATTTT
-	-	TRBV9	TRBJ2-3	CASSTIGADTQYF	TGTGCCAGCAGCACCATCGGTGCAGATACGCAGTATTTT
-	-	TRBV5-1	TRBJ1-2	CASSLVVGSNGGYTF	TGCGCCAGCAGCTTGGTTGTAGGTTCCAATGGCGGCTACACCTTC
-	TRBD1	TRBV6-2/TRBV6-3	TRBJ1-5	CASNPGQGAGNQPQHF	TGTGCCAGCAATCCGGGACAGGGGGCCGGCAATCAGCCCCAGCATTTT
-	-	TRBV18	TRBJ2-7	CASSPRGPGRVNYEQYF	TGTGCCAGCTCACCAAGGGGTCCGGGCCGGGTGAACTACGAGCAGTACTTC
-	-	TRBV2	TRBJ2-2	CASSFRRGSGELFF	TGTGCCAGCAGTTTTAGGAGGGGGTCCGGGGAGCTGTTTTTT
-	TRBD1	TRBV2	TRBJ1-5	CASSEGQGGPPQHF	TGTGCCAGCAGTGAGGGACAGGGCGGTCCGCCCCAGCATTTT
-	-	TRBV2	TRBJ1-4	CASTPTGLDLNEKLFF	TGTGCCAGCACCCCGACAGGACTCGACTTAAATGAAAAACTGTTTTTT